Listed here are 2 T cell receptor beta chains from one sample, sequenced in a study of shared clonotypes between healthy human individuals. Profiling relied on immunoSEQ multiplex PCR, and the TCRdb table lists in-frame clones only, not all of them. The data show 2 million to 2.5 million clones, 85% to 95% seen once. Sequenced material: naive CD4+ T cells from PBMCs. Documented subset: CD45RA+ positively selected. The receptor set was obtained from a man aged 18 to 30 in good health. Some clones in this sample may be carry-over from other donors' samples.

V gene TRBV6-5 combines with J gene TRBJ2-3, with 8 bases fitting TRBD2. V shed 2 bases, J shed 6 bases, and the junction held 7 bases outside the gene matches. The CDR3 is made up of 15 amino acids. The germline gives CDR1 MNHEY, CDR2 SVGAGI. The CDR3 loop reads CASSYTSGPFDTQYF. The CDR3 region has the DNA TGTGCCAGCAGTTACACTAGCGGACCCTTCGATACGCAGTATTTT.

The chain couples TRBV28 to TRBJ1-4; D is perhaps TRBD1 (6 bases). The CDR3 contains 16 residues. Trimming cost V 5 bases and J 5 bases, with 18 bases left between them. From germline, CDR1 is MDHEN and CDR2 SYDVKM. The CDR3 here is CASSPGTRLGNEKLFF. For the CDR3, the DNA is TGTGCCAGCAGTCCCGGGACACGGTTAGGCAATGAAAAACTGTTTTTT. The full variable domain, with the rest looked up from reference TRBV28 and TRBJ1-4, is DVKVTQSSRYLVKRTGEKVFLECVQDMDHENMFWYRQDPGLGLRLIYFSYDVKMKEKGDIPEGYSVSREKKERFSLILESASTNQTSMYLCASSPGTRLGNEKLFFGSGTQLSVL.